This passage covers 12 T cell receptor beta chains from one sample sequenced in a study of T-cell reconstitution after alpha-beta-depleted transplantation in children. The library targeted TCRbeta and was prepared with unique molecular identifiers. TCRdb used MiXCR to reprocess the PCR reads, holding one entry per CDR3 protein. The repertoire holds about 580,000 distinct CDR3 sequences, approximately 30% seen once, with 35% to 40% in the top ten. The sequenced sample was PBMCs, obtained before TCRalphabeta/CD19-depleted stem cell transplant. The receptors originated from a boy under two years old with Wiskott-Aldrich syndrome, due to receive a stem cell transplant.

In this sample, this clonotype turned up a few times. The chain uses TRBV5-6 and TRBJ2-1; D remains ambiguous. From germline, CDR1 is SGHDT and CDR2 YYEEEE. V was pared by 1 base and J by 5 bases, with 13 bases between. This CDR3 comprises 15 residues. CDR3 nucleotides: TGTGCCAGCAGCTTGTATAGCCGGTCGAACAATGAGCAGTTCTTC. Amino acid sequence: CASSLYSRSNNEQFF.

This clonotype was seen a few times. V gene TRBV20-1 combines with J gene TRBJ1-2, with no clear D. The germline gives CDR1 DFQATT, CDR2 SNEGSKA (reference sequence). The CDR3 is 14 amino acids. Trimming left V 4 bases short and J 4 bases short, with 16 bases between. The CDR3 loop reads CSANVGKTTYGYTF. In DNA form, the CDR3 reads TGCAGTGCTAACGTGGGGAAGACTACCTATGGCTACACCTTC.

This rearrangement joins TRBV27 to TRBJ1-6, with TRBD1 matching over 11 bases. The CDR3 runs to 16 residues. Trimming cost V 3 bases and J 7 bases; bases outside gene matches: 5. CDR1 is MNHEY and CDR2 is SMNVEV in the germline V gene (reference sequence). The CDR3 bases are TGTGCCAGCAGTTTCGGACAGGGGGCACGAAATTCACCCCTCCACTTT. Translated: CASSFGQGARNSPLHF.

V gene TRBV4-3 combines with J gene TRBJ2-7; D uncertain. The CDR3 consists of 15 residues. CDR1 and CDR2 from the germline V gene are LGHNA and YSLEER. Deletions cut 1 base from V and 1 base from J, with 11 bases between. CDR3 bases: TGCGCCAGCAGCCAAGTATTAGGGCCTTCCTACGAGCAGTACTTC. Its protein is CASSQVLGPSYEQYF.

The V gene is TRBV18, the J gene TRBJ2-5; D gene unclear. V dropped 0 bases and J dropped 2 bases, with 7 bases sitting between them. The CDR3 covers 14 residues. In germline, CDR1 is KGHSH, CDR2 LQKENI. The CDR3 DNA reads TGTGCCAGCTCACCACCGCTAGTTCAAGAGACCCAGTACTTC. This gives the protein CASSPPLVQETQYF.

This clonotype was observed at least ten times. The chain uses TRBV4-1 and TRBJ1-2; 7 bases agree with TRBD1. Germline CDR1 and CDR2: MGHRA and YSYEKL. The CDR3 sequence is 14 residues long. V lost 3 bases, J lost 1 base, and 2 bases stayed unmatched. The CDR3 region is CASSHQGGNYGYTF. The CDR3 region has the DNA TGCGCCAGCAGCCACCAGGGGGGTAACTATGGCTACACCTTC.

This clonotype came up a few times. The chain carries TRBV5-1 and TRBJ2-1; 8 bases line up with TRBD2. Germline loops: CDR1 SGHRS, CDR2 YFSETQ. The CDR3 is 16 amino acids. V lost 0 bases to trimming and J lost 4 bases; unmatched junction nucleotides: 6. The CDR3 reads CASSLVSAGAYNEQFF. CDR3 DNA: TGCGCCAGCAGCTTGGTGTCAGCGGGAGCTTACAATGAGCAGTTCTTC.

The J gene is TRBJ2-3, the V gene TRBV10-2, with 8 bases that match TRBD1. Unmatched junction bases numbered 6, after V lost 0 bases and J lost 1 base. The CDR3 totals 17 residues. The germline V gene encodes CDR1 WSHSY and CDR2 SAAADI. The CDR3 nucleotides are TGCGCCAGCAGTGAGTCAGACAGGGGATATGGCACAGATACGCAGTATTTT. Residues: CASSESDRGYGTDTQYF.

J is TRBJ2-7 and V is TRBV28, with TRBD1 as a possible D gene (6 bases). V lost 4 bases and J lost 5, with 21 bases in between. This CDR3 comprises 16 residues. Germline V gene lookup returns CDR1 MDHEN and CDR2 SYDVKM. The DNA of the CDR3 is TGTGCCAGCAGTTCTCCGGGTAAGGGGGTTCGTCACGAGCAGTACTTC. It is translated as CASSSPGKGVRHEQYF.

This chain's CDR3 is CASSQERTSSSYNEQFF. In nucleotides, the CDR3 is TGCGCCAGCAGCCAAGAGAGGACTTCAAGCTCCTACAATGAGCAGTTCTTC. This chain uses TRBV4-1 with TRBJ2-1; D possibly corresponds to TRBD2 (5 bases). Trimming left V 0 bases short and J 0 bases short, with 12 bases between. Looked up from germline, CDR1 is MGHRA and CDR2 is YSYEKL. This CDR3 contains 17 residues.

The chain links TRBV20-1 to TRBJ2-2; 9 bases map to TRBD2. CDR3 size: 15 residues. Trimming took 0 bases from V and 5 from J; bases not matched to a gene: 4. CDR1 is DFQATT and CDR2 is SNEGSKA in the germline V gene (reference sequence). The CDR3 nucleotides are TGCAGTGCTAGAGATAGCGGGAGAGGTACCGGGGAGCTGTTTTTT. Residues: CSARDSGRGTGELFF.

This clonotype appeared a few times. The chain has TRBV20-1 and TRBJ2-5; the D call may be TRBD1 or TRBD2 (5 bases each). V was pared by 0 bases and J by 5 bases, with 19 bases between. This CDR3 comprises 16 residues. Looked up from germline, CDR1 is DFQATT and CDR2 is SNEGSKA (reference sequence). CDR3 loop: CSARDLFPDEGETQYF. CDR3 DNA sequence: TGCAGTGCTAGAGATTTGTTTCCGGACGAGGGGGAGACCCAGTACTTC.